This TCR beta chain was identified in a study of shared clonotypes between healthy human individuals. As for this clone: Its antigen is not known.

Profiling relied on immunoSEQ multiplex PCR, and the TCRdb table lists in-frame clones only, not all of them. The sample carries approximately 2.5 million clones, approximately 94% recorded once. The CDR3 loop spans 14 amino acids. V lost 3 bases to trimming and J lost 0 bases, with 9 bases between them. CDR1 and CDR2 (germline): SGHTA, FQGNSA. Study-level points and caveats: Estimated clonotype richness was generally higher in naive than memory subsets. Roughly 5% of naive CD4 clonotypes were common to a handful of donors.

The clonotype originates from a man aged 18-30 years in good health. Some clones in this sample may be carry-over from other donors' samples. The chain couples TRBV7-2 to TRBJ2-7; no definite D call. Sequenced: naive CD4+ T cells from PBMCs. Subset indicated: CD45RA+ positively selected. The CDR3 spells CASSLSANSYEQYF. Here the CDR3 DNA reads TGTGCCAGCAGCTTGTCTGCCAACTCCTACGAGCAGTACTTC.